The 32 T cell receptor beta chains listed next were all sequenced from one sample in a study of identical twins (dated by TCRdb to the mid-2010s). The method behind the library was 5' RACE. Sequencing took place on an Illumina HiSeq 2000. The public reads were reanalyzed by TCRdb: fastp trimming at Q25, MiXCR alignment, in-frame beta chains only. Rows are unified per CDR3 protein, each entry keeping the most common DNA and genes. This sample has roughly 250,000 distinct CDR3 sequences in its table, and around 15% of those were observed once. The ten top clones hold 8.8% of the sample. Material: memory (CD45RO+) T cells sorted from blood. Taken with the paper, the label for cell subset or site translates to: CD45RO+ enriched T cells. These receptors all come from a woman under 30 in good health.

Points on this clonotype: It may be a read error: a sequence one base away is much more abundant. The CDR3 loop reads CSVRGQGASDEQFF. Written as DNA, the CDR3 is TGCAGCGTGAGGGGACAGGGGGCTAGTGATGAGCAGTTCTTC. The V call is TRBV29-1, the J call TRBJ2-1; 12 bases agree with TRBD1. With V trimmed by 6 bases and J by 8 bases, 8 bases remained unmatched. This CDR3 is built from 14 residues. Germline CDR1 reads SQVTM; CDR2 reads ANQGSEA.

The V and J genes are TRBV6-1 and TRBJ2-7; D perhaps matches TRBD2 (6 bases). Trimming pared 2 bases from V and 1 base from J, leaving 12 bases between. CDR1 MNHNS and CDR2 SASEGT come from the germline V gene. This CDR3 has 15 residues. The CDR3 bases are TGTGCCAGCAGTGAACCGGGACTGCAATCCTACGAGCAGTACTTC. Its translation is CASSEPGLQSYEQYF.

The chain combines TRBV20-1 with TRBJ2-5; 8 bases fit TRBD2. The V gene end was trimmed by 1 base and the J gene end by 9 bases; junction bases not matched to a gene: 19. The CDR3 loop spans 17 amino acids. The V gene's germline CDR1 is DFQATT and CDR2 SNEGSKA (reference sequence). CDR3 coding DNA: TGCAGTGCTAGAGCGGTTTCAGGGCGGGAGGCGGGGGAGGCCCAGTACTTC. It translates to CSARAVSGREAGEAQYF.

In this sample, this clonotype turned up many times. The rearrangement uses TRBV7-2 and TRBJ2-1; D perhaps matches TRBD1 (5 bases). The CDR3 runs 10 residues. From germline, CDR1 is SGHTA and CDR2 FQGNSA. CDR3 DNA sequence: TGTCAGGGCTCCTACAATGAGCAGTTCTTC. Translating gives CQGSYNEQFF.

This clonotype was recorded at least ten times. The CDR3 spells CASSLYRTSGSYEQYF. Written as DNA, the CDR3 is TGTGCCAGCAGCTTGTACAGGACTAGCGGGAGCTACGAGCAGTACTTC. The genes are TRBV5-6 and TRBJ2-7; TRBD2 agrees at 13 bases. CDR1 SGHDT and CDR2 YYEEEE come from the germline V gene. With V trimmed by 1 base and J by 3 bases, 4 bases remained unmatched. The CDR3 has 16 residues.

The chain employs TRBV14 and TRBJ1-4; weak D call: TRBD1 (5 bases). Germline lookup yields CDR1 SGHDN and CDR2 FVKESK. This CDR3 is built from 15 residues. Trimming pared 5 bases from V and 8 bases from J, leaving 18 bases between. CDR3 bases: TGTGCCAGCAGCTTCCTGGGACTCGGAGGGGAAAAACTGTTTTTT. Protein: CASSFLGLGGEKLFF.

The J gene is TRBJ2-1, the V gene TRBV7-2; TRBD2 might be the D (6 bases). Germline V CDR1 and CDR2: SGHTA, FQGNSA. The CDR3 loop spans 15 amino acids. The V gene lost 3 bases and the J gene lost 4 bases, with 13 bases spanning the gap. CDR3 loop: CASSFRRGVYNEQFF. The CDR3 DNA sequence: TGTGCCAGCAGCTTTAGGCGGGGAGTTTACAATGAGCAGTTCTTC.

The sample holds many counts of this clonotype. The rearrangement joins TRBV6-1 to TRBJ2-1; no clear D gene. This CDR3 comprises 14 residues. In germline, CDR1 is MNHNS, CDR2 SASEGT. V lost 6 bases, J lost 8 bases, and 17 bases lay in between. CDR3: CASSPLVVVHEQFF. CDR3 DNA: TGTGCCAGCAGCCCCCTAGTAGTTGTCCATGAGCAGTTCTTC.

This clonotype was counted a few times. The CDR3 sequence is CSARNGVKNIQYF. The CDR3 DNA reads as TGCAGTGCTAGGAATGGAGTCAAAAACATTCAGTACTTC. The chain carries TRBV20-1 and TRBJ2-4; no clear D gene. Germline V gene lookup returns CDR1 DFQATT and CDR2 SNEGSKA (reference sequence). V gave up 3 bases and J gave up 3 bases, with 9 bases separating them. This CDR3 has 13 amino acids.

This clonotype was seen repeatedly, ten times or more. The rearrangement links TRBV7-6 to TRBJ2-5, with D uncertain. V was trimmed by 4 bases and J by 5 bases, leaving 8 bases between them. CDR3 length: 12 residues. Germline assignment: CDR1 SGHVS and CDR2 FNYEAQ. The CDR3 reads CASSSSPETQYF. The CDR3 DNA is TGTGCCAGCAGCTCCAGCCCCGAGACCCAGTACTTC.

J is TRBJ2-7 and V is TRBV4-3, with 11 bases aligning to TRBD1. Germline loops: CDR1 LGHNA, CDR2 YSLEER. The CDR3 loop spans 15 amino acids. V was pared by 6 bases and J by 3 bases, with 7 bases of the junction left unmatched. CDR3 loop: CASSFSGTGGYEQYF. The CDR3 coding sequence is TGCGCCAGCAGTTTTTCCGGGACAGGGGGCTACGAGCAGTACTTC.

This clonotype came up many times. The chain uses TRBV5-1 and TRBJ1-2; 7 bases align to TRBD1. The CDR3 is made up of 15 amino acids. V shed 4 bases and J 2 bases; nucleotides not matched to a gene: 8. Germline V CDR1 and CDR2: SGHRS, YFSETQ. CDR3 in DNA: TGCGCCAGCAGCGGGGGGGGACAGCTGAACTATGGCTACACCTTC. Its translation is CASSGGGQLNYGYTF. Supplemented by reference TRBV5-1 and TRBJ1-2, the full variable domain reads KAGVTQTPRYLIKTRGQQVTLSCSPISGHRSVSWYQQTPGQGLQFLFEYFSETQRNKGNFPGRFSGRQFSNSRSEMNVSTLELGDSALYLCASSGGGQLNYGYTFGSGTRLTVV.

The rearrangement links TRBV4-1 to TRBJ2-2; unclear D gene. Germline CDR1 MGHRA, CDR2 YSYEKL. V was trimmed by 3 bases and J by 4 bases, leaving 21 bases between them. The CDR3 is 18 amino acids. The CDR3 DNA follows: TGCGCCAGCAGCCAGCCGCGTAAAGGGTCATGGAGCACCGGGGAGCTGTTTTTT. Residues: CASSQPRKGSWSTGELFF.

The chain couples TRBV12-3 or TRBV12-4 to TRBJ1-6; 9 nucleotides agree with TRBD1. The CDR3 is 15 amino acids. V shed 4 bases, J shed 7 bases, and the junction held 5 bases outside the gene matches. The CDR3 here is CASSSIDRGNSPLHF. Written as DNA, the CDR3 is TGTGCCAGCAGTTCCATCGACAGGGGGAATTCACCCCTCCACTTT.

J is TRBJ2-7 and V is TRBV7-2, with a tentative D call TRBD2 (5 bases). Trimming took 5 bases from V and 1 from J, leaving 15 bases between them. CDR3 length equals 15 residues. Germline lookup yields CDR1 SGHTA and CDR2 FQGNSA. CDR3 region: CASSGLGAESYEQYF. The DNA for the CDR3 is TGTGCCAGCAGCGGACTGGGAGCCGAGTCCTACGAGCAGTACTTC.

This chain links TRBV5-1 with TRBJ1-1, with a possible D match to TRBD1 (5 bases). V was cut by 1 base and J by 6 bases, with 13 bases left in between. Per the germline V gene, CDR1 is SGHRS and CDR2 is YFSETQ. This CDR3 region has 14 residues. Here the CDR3 reads CASSLTSSGAEAFF. CDR3 in DNA: TGCGCCAGCAGCTTGACCTCATCGGGGGCTGAAGCTTTCTTT.

This clonotype was observed at least ten times. This chain connects TRBV5-1 to TRBJ1-2; D is ambiguous. The CDR3 extends over 13 amino acids. Trimming shortened V by 5 bases and J by 6 bases, and 14 bases separated the two germline ends. Germline V gene data show CDR1 as SGHRS and CDR2 as YFSETQ. The CDR3: CASSQDSLDGYTF. CDR3 bases: TGCGCCAGCAGTCAGGACTCCCTGGATGGCTACACCTTC.

This chain links TRBV6-4 with TRBJ2-3, with D possibly being TRBD1 or TRBD2 (5 bases each). Germline V gene data show CDR1 as MRHNA and CDR2 as SNTAGT. The CDR3 sequence is 14 residues long. The V end was cut by 5 bases, the J end by 1 base, with 10 bases between. CDR3 nucleotides: TGTGCCAGCAGTCCGGGACCGCGCACAGATACGCAGTATTTT. It yields the protein CASSPGPRTDTQYF.

This clonotype was detected only a few times. V and J are TRBV5-6 and TRBJ2-7, with a possible D match to TRBD1 (6 bases). Trimming cost V 1 base and J 1 base, with 15 bases left between them. The germline gives CDR1 SGHDT, CDR2 YYEEEE. The CDR3 loop spans 16 amino acids. The chain's CDR3 is CASSLWPGVLSYEQYF. The DNA of the CDR3 is TGTGCCAGCAGCTTGTGGCCAGGGGTGTTGTCCTACGAGCAGTACTTC.

There are a few counts of this clonotype. The rearrangement links TRBV7-8 to TRBJ2-3; the match to TRBD2 covers 8 bases. The V and J ends lost 5 bases and 3 bases, in that order; junction bases with no gene match: 10. The germline CDR1 and CDR2 sequences are SGHVS and FQNEAQ. The CDR3 extends over 16 amino acids. The CDR3 is CASSLRRRGATDTQYF. The CDR3 nucleotides read TGTGCCAGCAGCCTCCGACGGCGGGGGGCAACAGATACGCAGTATTTT.

The V call is TRBV4-3, the J call TRBJ2-7, with a possible D match to TRBD2 (6 bases). The CDR3 loop spans 14 amino acids. CDR1 is LGHNA and CDR2 is YSLEER in the germline V gene. The germline V and J ends were trimmed by 5 bases and 8 bases, with 19 bases remaining between them. CDR3 protein: CASSSGGVGGQQYF. CDR3 nucleotides: TGCGCCAGCAGCTCAGGAGGAGTGGGAGGCCAGCAGTACTTC.

This clonotype appeared a few times. This chain uses TRBV5-6 with TRBJ2-5, with TRBD1 identical over 9 bases. In germline, CDR1 is SGHDT, CDR2 YYEEEE. V shed 1 base and J 4 bases; nucleotides not matched to a gene: 5. The CDR3 is made up of 15 amino acids. The CDR3 loop is CASSLRTGVRETQYF. The CDR3 nucleotides are TGTGCCAGCAGCTTGCGGACAGGGGTGAGAGAGACCCAGTACTTC. Together with reference TRBV5-6 and TRBJ2-5, the CDR3 gives the full variable domain: DAGVTQSPTHLIKTRGQQVTLRCSPKSGHDTVSWYQQALGQGPQFIFQYYEEEERQRGNFPDRFSGHQFPNYSSELNVNALLLGDSALYLCASSLRTGVRETQYFGPGTRLLVL.

This clonotype was seen ten or more times. The chain has TRBV29-1 and TRBJ2-5; D ambiguous. The CDR3 has 14 amino acids. Looked up from germline, CDR1 is SQVTM and CDR2 is ANQGSEA. Trimming removed 0 bases from V and 5 bases from J, with 13 bases in between. CDR3 nucleotide sequence: TGCAGCGTTGAAGAGAGAGATAGTGCTGAGACCCAGTACTTC. Protein: CSVEERDSAETQYF.

This clonotype was counted a few times. The V call is TRBV5-4, the J call TRBJ1-6; tentatively, D is TRBD1 (5 bases). The CDR3 loop spans 14 amino acids. Looked up from germline, CDR1 is SGHNT and CDR2 is YYREEE (reference sequence). The V end lost 6 bases, the J end lost 13 bases, and 20 bases lay between the germline ends. CDR3 DNA sequence: TGTGCCAGCACCATACGCGGGACGGGTTCGCCCCTCCACTTT. Translated: CASTIRGTGSPLHF.

This chain uses TRBV28 with TRBJ2-5; tentatively, D is TRBD1 (5 bases). The CDR3 runs to 14 residues. Between the trimmed V and J ends, which lost 4 bases and 7 bases, there was a span of 16 bases. CDR1 is MDHEN, CDR2 SYDVKM, per germline. The CDR3 DNA reads as TGTGCCAGCAGTTCCTCAAGGGGTTCCTGGACCCAGTACTTC. As protein: CASSSSRGSWTQYF.

Only a few counts were recorded for this clonotype. The V gene is TRBV12-3 or TRBV12-4, the J gene TRBJ1-6; TRBD1 matches 7 bases. This CDR3 contains 14 residues. After removal of 5 bases from V and 5 bases from J, the junction contained 3 bases not matched to a gene. This CDR3 reads CASSPQGNNSPLHF. CDR3 DNA sequence: TGTGCCAGCAGTCCACAGGGGAATAATTCACCCCTCCACTTT.

This clonotype has a handful of counts. The V gene is TRBV4-3, the J gene TRBJ1-2, with 8 bases fitting TRBD1. Trimming took 0 bases from V and 11 from J; bases not matched to a gene: 11. CDR1 and CDR2 (germline): LGHNA, YSLEER. The CDR3 runs to 15 residues. CDR3 bases: TGCGCCAGCAGCCAAGATTGGGTCGGACAGGGCCTTTACACCTTC. This gives the protein CASSQDWVGQGLYTF.

In this sample, this clonotype turned up many times. The V gene is TRBV20-1, the J gene TRBJ1-3; D remains unclear. The CDR3 is 14 amino acids. Trimming took off 0 bases at V and 3 bases at J, with 9 bases between the two ends. CDR1 is DFQATT, CDR2 SNEGSKA, per germline (reference sequence). The CDR3 reads CSARDEARGNTIYF. The CDR3 nucleotides are TGCAGTGCTAGAGATGAGGCCCGTGGAAACACCATATATTTT.

The gene calls are TRBV20-1 and TRBJ1-1, with D unresolved. The CDR3 consists of 15 residues. Germline CDR1 reads DFQATT; CDR2 reads SNEGSKA (reference sequence). V gave up 2 bases and J gave up 0 bases, with 13 bases separating them. The CDR3 DNA reads TGCAGTGCTAGACAAGATAACTACATGAACACTGAAGCTTTCTTT. Amino acid sequence: CSARQDNYMNTEAFF.

This clonotype came up many times. The CDR3 DNA reads as TGCAGTGCTGCGGGGCTAGAAGAGACCCAGTACTTC. This sequence encodes CSAAGLEETQYF. V gene TRBV20-1 combines with J gene TRBJ2-5; possible D gene TRBD2, 6 bases. CDR1 DFQATT and CDR2 SNEGSKA come from the germline V gene (reference sequence). Between the trimmed V and J ends, which lost 5 bases and 3 bases, there was a span of 10 bases. This CDR3 has 12 amino acids.

The chain has TRBV12-5 and TRBJ2-1; a weak D match, TRBD2 (5 bases). The CDR3 runs 14 residues. V was clipped by 7 bases and J by 6 bases, with 16 bases between them. Germline V gene data show CDR1 as LGHNT and CDR2 as FRNRAP. The CDR3 here is CASVPEGWGNEQFF. Here the CDR3 DNA reads TGTGCTAGTGTCCCAGAGGGATGGGGCAATGAGCAGTTCTTC.

This clonotype has a handful of counts. This chain links TRBV12-3 or TRBV12-4 with TRBJ1-2; D may be TRBD1 (6 bases). V was clipped by 3 bases and J by 4 bases, with 15 bases between them. The CDR3 runs to 15 residues. The CDR3: CASSFNRARSYGYTF. Written as DNA, the CDR3 is TGTGCCAGCAGTTTTAACAGGGCGAGGAGCTATGGCTACACCTTC.